This T cell receptor beta chain is from a study of T-cell memory formation after mild COVID-19. Study outcomes and limitations: Second-wave clones reaching peak frequency on day 37 lacked confirmed SARS-CoV-2 specificity. Pre-infection memory harbored some responding clones, suggesting cross-reactive memory joined.

CDR1 and CDR2 from the germline V gene are SGHRS and YFSETQ. Trimming cost V 4 bases and J 0 bases, with 17 bases left between them. CDR3 length equals 17 residues. Points on this clonotype: Its antigen is currently unknown.

Researchers used 5'RACE with constant-segment primers to make TCR alpha and TCR beta cDNA libraries that carry sample barcodes and UMIs. TCRdb itself ran the 5' RACE reads through MiXCR, one entry per CDR3 protein. The table shows 120,000 to 150,000 distinct CDR3 sequences, with about 5.5% occurring only once. The source material was PBMCs or a T cell subset sorted from them (not recorded which). The chain has TRBV5-1 and TRBJ2-1; D not resolved. The clonotype originates from an adult woman who had mild COVID-19 (a few samples of this study predate the infection). Cell type and time point are not known. CDR3 in DNA: TGCGCCAGCAGCCCTGGGTTAACTACCCTCTCCTACAATGAGCAGTTCTTC. As protein: CASSPGLTTLSYNEQFF.